The rows below give T cell receptor beta chains drawn from one sample of a study of identical twins. TCRdb redid the calling of the 5' RACE reads with MiXCR, one entry per CDR3 protein. In the table there are 450,000 or so distinct CDR3 sequences, 14% of which are singletons. This sample was also put to use in a study of yellow fever vaccine responses in identical twins.

The sample consisted of CD4+ T cells sorted from blood. The receptors originated from a woman aged 18-29 years in good health. CDR3s include the opening cysteine and the closing phenylalanine or tryptophan. A D gene is named only where the DNA matches it firmly. Clone size is shown for a subset of rows, as once, few, many or a class of expanded clone.

-,few,TRBJ2-5,TRBV20-1,TGCAGTGCAAACCGAGATTGGTACCAAGAGACCCAGTACTTC,CSANRDWYQETQYF
TRBD2,few,TRBJ2-7,TRBV28,TGTGCCAGCACCGTCCTAAGCGGGGCGGACGAGCAGTACTTC,CASTVLSGADEQYF
-,few,TRBJ2-1,TRBV5-4,TGTGCCAGCAGTTCCGGGACCAATGCTAGAGAGTTC,CASSSGTNAREF
-,-,TRBJ2-1,TRBV5-1,TGCGCCAGCAGCTTGGGGGCTAGCGTAGGCAATGAGCAGTTCTTC,CASSLGASVGNEQFF
-,many,TRBJ2-3,TRBV3-1,TGTGCCAGCAGCCAATCGTGGGACCGCCAGTCTTTT,CASSQSWDRQSF
-,few,TRBJ1-2,TRBV20-1,TGCAGTGCTACCCCTCGGGGCTATGGCTACACCTTC,CSATPRGYGYTF
TRBD1,-,TRBJ2-7,TRBV6-1,TGTGCCAGCAGAAGGGGACAGGGGCTCTACGAGCAGTACTTC,CASRRGQGLYEQYF
TRBD2,many,TRBJ2-1,TRBV27,TGTGCCAGCAGTCGGACTAGCGGGGGGTGGGGCCACAATGAGCAGTTCTTC,CASSRTSGGWGHNEQFF
TRBD2,-,TRBJ2-7,TRBV28,TGTGCCAGCAGTTTATGGGGGAGGGGCTCCTACGAGCAGTACTTC,CASSLWGRGSYEQYF
-,-,TRBJ2-5,TRBV20-1,TGCAGTGCTAGAGACCCGGGACTGGCCGAGACCCAGTACTTC,CSARDPGLAETQYF
-,-,TRBJ2-6,TRBV6-5,TGTGCCAGCAGTTACACGTCCGGGCCTGGTGGGGCCAACGTCCTGACTTTC,CASSYTSGPGGANVLTF
TRBD2,-,TRBJ2-5,TRBV6-5,TGTGCCAGCAGTTCGGATAGCGGGAGACAAGAGACCCAGTACTTC,CASSSDSGRQETQYF
TRBD2,many,TRBJ2-3,TRBV20-1,TGCAGTGCTAGCGGAGCGGGGGGGCCGGATACGCAGTATTTT,CSASGAGGPDTQYF
-,-,TRBJ1-4,TRBV29-1,TGCAGCGTCGGTAACGGTAATGAAAAACTGTTTTTT,CSVGNGNEKLFF
-,few,TRBJ2-1,TRBV18,TGTGCCAGCTCACCCAGGCGCGATGAGCAGTTCTTC,CASSPRRDEQFF
-,-,TRBJ2-4,TRBV6-1,TGTGCCAGCATCAGGGGGGGGGTTAAACAACAGCCCAAAAACATTCAGTACTTC,CASIRGGVKQQPKNIQYF
-,many,TRBJ2-7,TRBV10-3,TGTGCCATCAGGGGGGGCTCCTACGAGCAGTACTTC,CAIRGGSYEQYF
-,-,TRBJ2-4,TRBV27,TGTGCCAGCAGTTTAATGGAAGGAGGGAAAAACATTCAGTACTTC,CASSLMEGGKNIQYF
-,-,TRBJ2-7,TRBV28,TGTGCCAGCAGTACGATAGGGGGACGGGCCTACGAGCAGTACTTC,CASSTIGGRAYEQYF
TRBD1,few,TRBJ2-7,TRBV11-2,TGTGCCAGCAGCCCGGACAGGGCCCGGGTGGAGCAGTACTTC,CASSPDRARVEQYF
-,-,TRBJ1-1,TRBV7-9,TGTGCCAGCAGCTTGACAAGGGCCCCTGAAGCTTTCTTT,CASSLTRAPEAFF
TRBD2,few,TRBJ2-4,TRBV5-1,TGCGCCAGCAGCGCGACTAGCGGGGGGGCCGCCAAAAACATTCAGTACTTC,CASSATSGGAAKNIQYF
-,-,TRBJ1-1,TRBV6-5,TGTGCCAGCAGTTACGTGGGAACTGAAGCTTTCTTT,CASSYVGTEAFF
-,few,TRBJ2-7,TRBV28,TGTGCCAGCAGCCCCGGGACAACACTCTCCTACGAGCAGTACTTC,CASSPGTTLSYEQYF
TRBD1,many,TRBJ2-5,TRBV6-2/TRBV6-3,TGTGCCAGCAGTATGACAGGGGCTCGAGAGACCCAGTACTTC,CASSMTGARETQYF
TRBD2,many,TRBJ2-4,TRBV9,TGTGCCAGCAGCGTAGGGGCGGGAGAGGCCAAAAACATTCAGTACTTC,CASSVGAGEAKNIQYF
-,few,TRBJ2-3,TRBV3-1,TGTGCCAGCAGGGGGGGCGGCACATATACGCAGTATTTT,CASRGGGTYTQYF
TRBD1,-,TRBJ2-7,TRBV20-1,TGCAGTGCGCCCTGGGACAGGGGCTACGAGCAGTACTTC,CSAPWDRGYEQYF
-,few,TRBJ2-3,TRBV5-1,TGCGCCAGCAGCTTACAGGGAGGAGGCACAGATACGCAGTATTTT,CASSLQGGGTDTQYF
-,few,TRBJ2-6,TRBV12-3/TRBV12-4,TGTGCCAGCAGTTTATTGGGCCCTACTGGGGCCAACGTCCTGACTTTC,CASSLLGPTGANVLTF
-,-,TRBJ2-3,TRBV21-1,TGTGCCAGCAGCAAAGAACACCCGGAAGGTACAGATACGCAGTATTTT,CASSKEHPEGTDTQYF
TRBD1,-,TRBJ2-2,TRBV16,TGTGCCAGCAGCCAACCGGGACAGGGAAGCCGGGAGCTGTTTTTT,CASSQPGQGSRELFF
TRBD1,few,TRBJ2-7,TRBV18,TGTGCCAGCTCACGGGACAGGGGAGATTACTACGAGCAGTACTTC,CASSRDRGDYYEQYF
-,many,TRBJ1-2,TRBV29-1,TGCAGCGTTGAAAAGGGTATAGGGGACTATGGCTACACCTTC,CSVEKGIGDYGYTF
TRBD1,few,TRBJ2-2,TRBV20-1,TGCAGTGCTACATCCTCCAGGGGGTTCGCCGGGGAGCTGTTTTTT,CSATSSRGFAGELFF
-,few,TRBJ2-1,TRBV15,TGTGCCACCAGCAGAACAACTAGCACCCGCTACAATGAGCAGTTCTTC,CATSRTTSTRYNEQFF
TRBD2,-,TRBJ2-3,TRBV7-6,TGTGCCAGCAGCTTAATCCTAGCGGGGGAGCCAGATACGCAGTATTTT,CASSLILAGEPDTQYF
-,-,TRBJ2-3,TRBV24-1,TGTGCCACCAGGACCACCCGGGGGGCGGACACAGATACGCAGTATTTT,CATRTTRGADTDTQYF
-,few,TRBJ1-6,TRBV9,TGTGCCAGCTCTGAGGTATATAATTCACCCCTCCACTTT,CASSEVYNSPLHF
TRBD2,-,TRBJ2-7,TRBV7-2,TGTGCCAGCAGCTGGATGGGGGGGAGCTCCTACGAGCAGTACTTC,CASSWMGGSSYEQYF
-,-,TRBJ2-2,TRBV10-3,TGTGCCATCAGTGATAGGACCGGGGAGCTGTTTTTT,CAISDRTGELFF
TRBD2,few,TRBJ2-3,TRBV7-2,TGTGCCAGCAGCTGGACTAGCGGGGCCACAGATACGCAGTATTTT,CASSWTSGATDTQYF
TRBD1,few,TRBJ2-7,TRBV11-1,TGTGCCTGCGGTTCCCGGGACAGGGGTTACGAGCAGTACTTC,CACGSRDRGYEQYF
-,few,TRBJ2-6,TRBV10-3,TGTGCCATCAGCGCGAGACCGGCCGCTGGGGCCAACGTCCTGACTTTC,CAISARPAAGANVLTF
-,-,TRBJ1-1,TRBV6-5,TGTGCCAGCAGTTACGCGGTAGTCGGGTGGAACACTGAAGCTTTCTTT,CASSYAVVGWNTEAFF
TRBD2,-,TRBJ2-7,TRBV12-3/TRBV12-4,TGTGCCAGCAGTTTAGAGCGGGAGTCCTACGAGCAGTACTTC,CASSLERESYEQYF
TRBD2,few,TRBJ2-1,TRBV20-1,TGCAGTGGTCTGAGACTAGCGGACAATGAGCAGTTCTTC,CSGLRLADNEQFF
-,-,TRBJ2-7,TRBV6-1,TGTGCCAGCAGACTTAGGGGAGACACCTCCTACGAGCAGTACTTC,CASRLRGDTSYEQYF
-,-,TRBJ2-7,TRBV2,TGTGCCAGCAGGGGCACAGAAAAGTTATCCTACGAGCAGTACTTC,CASRGTEKLSYEQYF
-,-,TRBJ2-5,TRBV7-9,TGTGCCAGCAGCTTGAGTGTGGGAATTCAAGAGACCCAGTACTTC,CASSLSVGIQETQYF
TRBD1,few,TRBJ2-7,TRBV24-1,TGTGCCACCAGTGCCAGGGCGACAGGGGCGTTGCAGTACTTC,CATSARATGALQYF
-,many,TRBJ2-7,TRBV18,TGTGCCAGCTCACCAGACGGACGGCCATCCTACGAGCAGTACTTC,CASSPDGRPSYEQYF
-,few,TRBJ2-7,TRBV5-5,TGTGCCAGCAGCAGGGGGTCAGACCCCAAAGCCTACGAGCAGTACTTC,CASSRGSDPKAYEQYF
-,few,TRBJ2-7,TRBV7-6,TGTGCCAGCAGCTTATCTCCCAGGGCAGGGGACGAGCAGTACTTC,CASSLSPRAGDEQYF
-,few,TRBJ2-5,TRBV20-1,TGCAGTGCTACCACTCGGGGGGCAGAGACCCAGTACTTC,CSATTRGAETQYF
-,-,TRBJ2-3,TRBV10-3,TGTGCCATCAGCGGGGAACCAACAGATACGCAGTATTTT,CAISGEPTDTQYF
-,-,TRBJ2-7,TRBV7-2,TGTGCCAGCAGCGCCGGACTCCTCTCCTACGAGCAGTACTTC,CASSAGLLSYEQYF
TRBD2,-,TRBJ2-1,TRBV20-1,TGCAGTGCCAGACTAGCGGGGGGGCTGTACAATGAGCAGTTCTTC,CSARLAGGLYNEQFF